This T cell receptor (beta chain) was profiled in a study of blood T cell repertoires in COVID-19. Looking at the study overall: Researchers got acute and convalescent COVID-19 samples from the United States, Italy and Spain. PBMCs, B-cell-depleted T cells, or T cells provided the cDNA or gDNA that made up the material.

This clone was seen just once. Profiling relied on immunoSEQ multiplex PCR, and the TCRdb table lists in-frame clones only, not all of them. The table lists 200,000 to 300,000 clones, roughly 89% of them singletons. Self-reported history from a screening survey and questionnaire set each donor's cohort. Among Cohort 3 donors, those recovered had two negative PCRs, clearance, or symptom resolution. Germline CDR1 is KGHSH and CDR2 is LQKENI. V gave up 3 bases and J gave up 1 base, with 12 bases separating them. This CDR3 comprises 15 residues. The TCR originated in a man aged 35-49 years who had recovered from COVID-19. The chain combines TRBV18 with TRBJ2-5; maybe TRBD1 (5 bases). The sequencing input was PBMCs or T cells enriched from blood (not recorded which). As DNA, the CDR3 is TGTGCCAGCTCACCCCAACAGGCGATCCAAGAGACCCAGTACTTC. Translated, it gives CASSPQQAIQETQYF.